The 14 T cell receptor beta chains below all came from one sample that was sequenced in a study of cytomegalovirus exposure and HLA in healthy donors. Data came from immunoSEQ multiplex PCR; TCRdb stores just in-frame clones and leaves some out. The table has about 360,000 clones, about nine tenths seen once. Material for sequencing was PBMCs. These receptors all stem from a woman aged 18-35 years in good health and CMV-seronegative.

V usage is TRBV13 and J usage is TRBJ1-1; a weak D match, TRBD1 (5 bases). CDR3 size: 15 residues. Germline CDR1 is PRHDT and CDR2 is FYEKMQ (reference sequence). V shed 5 bases and J shed 3 bases, with 16 bases lying between them. CDR3 protein: CASSPSGEGYTEAFF. The DNA of the CDR3 is TGTGCCAGCAGCCCTAGTGGGGAGGGGTACACTGAAGCTTTCTTT. The complete variable domain, with remaining parts taken from reference TRBV13 and TRBJ1-1, reads AAGVIQSPRHLIKEKRETATLKCYPIPRHDTVYWYQQGPGQDPQFLISFYEKMQSDKGSIPDRFSAQQFSDYHSELNMSSLELGDSALYFCASSPSGEGYTEAFFGQGTRLTVV.

V gene TRBV4-1 combines with J gene TRBJ1-1; D is unclear. V dropped 1 base and J dropped 1 base, with 10 bases sitting between them. This CDR3 has 15 residues. CDR1 is MGHRA, CDR2 YSYEKL, per germline. CDR3: CASSQAPGWNTEAFF. The CDR3, as DNA: TGCGCCAGCAGCCAAGCTCCGGGGTGGAACACTGAAGCTTTCTTT.

The rearrangement links TRBV27 to TRBJ2-1; maybe TRBD2 (6 bases). The germline gives CDR1 MNHEY, CDR2 SMNVEV (reference sequence). The CDR3 is made up of 14 amino acids. V was trimmed by 5 bases and J by 4 bases, leaving 12 bases between them. CDR3 in DNA: TGTGCCAGCAGTATGGGACTGGGATACAATGAGCAGTTCTTC. Protein product: CASSMGLGYNEQFF.

The V call is TRBV27, the J call TRBJ1-5; D gene uncertain. V lost 4 bases, J lost 2 bases, and 21 bases lay in between. The germline CDR1 and CDR2 sequences are MNHEY and SMNVEV (reference sequence). CDR3 size: 18 residues. CDR3 protein: CASSSIPIIYGRNQPQHF. CDR3 DNA: TGTGCCAGCAGTTCGATACCGATCATCTATGGGCGCAATCAGCCCCAGCATTTT.

The chain is built from TRBV19 and TRBJ2-7; 7 nucleotides line up with TRBD1. V lost 5 bases, J lost 4 bases, and 11 bases stayed unmatched. The CDR3 loop spans 15 amino acids. The germline gives CDR1 LNHDA, CDR2 SQIVND (reference sequence). The CDR3 DNA sequence: TGTGCCAGTAGTTCCGACAGGGAAAAGTGGTACGAGCAGTACTTC. It encodes CASSSDREKWYEQYF.

CDR3 in DNA: TGTGCAGCCGCCCCTGCTAGTCCTACCTACAATGAGCAGTTCTTC. Amino acid sequence: CAAAPASPTYNEQFF. The chain recombines TRBV28 with TRBJ2-1; D gene unclear. CDR1 MDHEN and CDR2 SYDVKM come from the germline V gene. This CDR3 has 15 amino acids.

The chain has TRBV2 and TRBJ2-2, with 13 nucleotides matching TRBD2. V gave up 2 bases and J gave up 4 bases; unmatched junction bases: 7. The CDR3 extends over 18 amino acids. CDR1 is SNHLY and CDR2 is FYNNEI in the germline V gene. CDR3 nucleotides: TGTGCCAGCAGTGAAACTAGCGGGGGGGCCCCGGGCACCGGGGAGCTGTTTTTT. This sequence encodes CASSETSGGAPGTGELFF.

The CDR3 DNA follows: TGTGCCACCCTATCTGGTTATGGCTACACCTTC. Protein sequence: CATLSGYGYTF. The V call is TRBV6-5, the J call TRBJ1-2; no reliable D call. The CDR3 has 11 residues. Germline CDR1 and CDR2: MNHEY and SVGAGI. The V end lost 10 bases, the J end lost 5 bases, and 11 bases lay between the germline ends.

The rearrangement uses TRBV2 and TRBJ1-1; a weak D match, TRBD1 (6 bases). Trimming cost V 6 bases and J 8 bases, with 16 bases left between them. This CDR3 comprises 13 residues. Looked up from germline, CDR1 is SNHLY and CDR2 is FYNNEI. The CDR3 bases are TGTGCCAGCAGAGACTTGACAGGCTCGGAAGCTTTCTTT. Encoded protein: CASRDLTGSEAFF.

The V call is TRBV4-2, the J call TRBJ1-1, with 7 bases lining up with TRBD1. The CDR3 consists of 15 residues. Germline loops: CDR1 LGHNA, CDR2 YNFKEQ. With V trimmed by 1 base and J by 1 base, 3 bases remained unmatched. The DNA of the CDR3 is TGTGCCAGCAGCCAAGCGACAGGGAGGAACACTGAAGCTTTCTTT. Protein product: CASSQATGRNTEAFF.

In this sample, this clone turned up once. The V and J genes are TRBV10-3 and TRBJ2-1; D call uncertain. The CDR3 consists of 17 residues. Germline V lookup: CDR1 ENHRY, CDR2 SYGVKD. V lost 2 bases and J lost 0, with 14 bases in between. Written as DNA, the CDR3 is TGTGCCATCAGTGAGCCTGGTCGCCGGAGCTCCTACAATGAGCAGTTCTTC. It codes for CAISEPGRRSSYNEQFF.

The genes are TRBV6-5 and TRBJ2-1, with 7 bases fitting TRBD2. The V and J ends lost 2 bases and 0 bases, in that order; junction bases with no gene match: 4. CDR3 length: 16 amino acids. Germline CDR1 MNHEY, CDR2 SVGAGI. DNA for the CDR3: TGTGCCAGCAGTTACCTTACGGGGGGCTCCTACAATGAGCAGTTCTTC. It specifies CASSYLTGGSYNEQFF.

The V and J genes are TRBV5-1 and TRBJ2-2, with 7 bases aligning to TRBD2. Per germline, CDR1 SGHRS and CDR2 YFSETQ. This CDR3 region has 17 residues. The trim removed 1 base at V and 1 base at J, leaving 7 bases unmatched. The CDR3 is CASSLWASGGNTGELFF. CDR3 bases: TGCGCCAGCAGCTTGTGGGCTAGCGGAGGGAACACCGGGGAGCTGTTTTTT.

The gene calls are TRBV9 and TRBJ1-5; possible D gene TRBD1, 6 bases. Per germline, CDR1 SGDLS and CDR2 YYNGEE. The V end lost 0 bases, the J end lost 7 bases, and 8 bases lay between the germline ends. The CDR3 extends over 13 amino acids. The CDR3 loop reads CASSVAGEQPQHF. The CDR3, as DNA: TGTGCCAGCAGCGTAGCAGGGGAACAGCCCCAGCATTTT.